These T cell receptor beta chains were read from a single sample in a study of blood T cell repertoires in COVID-19. The assay was immunoSEQ multiplex PCR, and TCRdb's table has in-frame clones only and misses some. The sample lists about 120,000 clones; around four fifths were seen once. The sample was peripheral blood. These receptors were obtained from a man aged 55 to 70 with acute or convalescent COVID-19. Both conserved end residues are part of each CDR3. D genes are given only for firm matches. The listing skips clone size in some rows; elsewhere it reads once, few, many or a size class.

D: NA
size: NA
J: TRBJ2-3
V: TRBV5-1
CDR3: CASSLTLLGSSTDTQYF
DNA: TGCGCCAGCAGCTTGACGCTCCTAGGCTCTAGCACAGATACGCAGTATTTT

D: NA
size: once
J: TRBJ1-4
V: TRBV28
CDR3: CASREPGLREKLFF
DNA: TGTGCCAGCAGGGAACCGGGACTCCGTGAAAAACTGTTTTTT

D: NA
size: NA
J: TRBJ2-7
V: TRBV28
CDR3: CASSTPGISYEQYF
DNA: TGTGCCAGCAGTACCCCGGGGATCTCCTACGAGCAGTACTTC

D: NA
size: NA
J: TRBJ1-6
V: TRBV6-4
CDR3: CASSENHGDTFSLHF
DNA: TGTGCCAGCAGTGAGAACCACGGGGACACTTTCTCCCTCCACTTT

D: NA
size: NA
J: TRBJ1-1
V: TRBV11-2
CDR3: CASSFSVTEAFF
DNA: TGTGCCAGCAGCTTTTCGGTGACTGAAGCTTTCTTT

D: NA
size: NA
J: TRBJ2-3
V: TRBV6-5
CDR3: CASPKTAGTADTQYF
DNA: TGTGCCAGCCCTAAAACGGCGGGAACTGCAGATACGCAGTATTTT

D: NA
size: NA
J: TRBJ2-2
V: TRBV24-1
CDR3: CATSPHFEAGELFF
DNA: TGTGCCACCAGCCCACATTTCGAAGCGGGGGAGCTGTTTTTT

D: TRBD2
size: NA
J: TRBJ2-7
V: TRBV9
CDR3: CASSRGLAGNYEQYF
DNA: TGTGCCAGCAGCCGGGGACTAGCGGGAAACTACGAGCAGTACTTC

D: NA
size: NA
J: TRBJ1-2
V: TRBV27
CDR3: CASSKDGRNYGYTF
DNA: TGTGCCAGCAGTAAGGACGGGAGGAACTATGGCTACACCTTC

D: NA
size: few
J: TRBJ2-7
V: TRBV28
CDR3: CASSFNRAYEQYF
DNA: TGTGCCAGCAGTTTTAACAGGGCCTACGAGCAGTACTTC

D: TRBD1
size: NA
J: TRBJ2-5
V: TRBV19
CDR3: CASSLSLRGLGRVQETQYF
DNA: TGTGCCAGTAGCCTTTCCCTCAGGGGGCTGGGGAGAGTACAAGAGACCCAGTACTTC

D: NA
size: NA
J: TRBJ1-2
V: TRBV7-9
CDR3: CASSPMTGYGYTF
DNA: TGTGCCAGCAGCCCGATGACAGGTTATGGCTACACCTTC

D: TRBD1
size: NA
J: TRBJ1-1
V: TRBV5-1
CDR3: CASSLVGQGVNTEAFF
DNA: TGCGCCAGCAGCTTGGTTGGACAGGGGGTGAACACTGAAGCTTTCTTT

D: TRBD2
size: few
J: TRBJ2-7
V: TRBV14
CDR3: CASSWGLAASYEQYF
DNA: TGTGCCAGCAGCTGGGGACTAGCGGCCTCCTACGAGCAGTACTTC

D: TRBD1
size: NA
J: TRBJ2-7
V: TRBV11-2
CDR3: CASRGTGGWEQYF
DNA: TGTGCCAGCCGCGGGACAGGGGGTTGGGAGCAGTACTTC

D: NA
size: NA
J: TRBJ2-3
V: TRBV19
CDR3: CASTTGQGTDTQYF
DNA: TGTGCCAGTACGACAGGTCAGGGCACAGATACGCAGTATTTT

D: TRBD1
size: NA
J: TRBJ1-2
V: TRBV24-1
CDR3: CATSGSVDRAYGYTF
DNA: TGTGCCACCAGTGGCTCTGTGGACAGGGCTTATGGCTACACCTTC

D: NA
size: NA
J: TRBJ2-1
V: TRBV11-1
CDR3: CASSLRADYNEQFF
DNA: TGTGCCAGCAGCTTGAGGGCTGATTACAATGAGCAGTTCTTC

D: NA
size: NA
J: TRBJ2-3
V: TRBV5-1
CDR3: CASSLGGGPTDTQYF
DNA: TGCGCCAGCAGCTTGGGAGGAGGGCCCACAGATACGCAGTATTTT

D: TRBD2
size: NA
J: TRBJ2-1
V: TRBV5-1
CDR3: CASSPGTSYNEQFF
DNA: TGCGCCAGCAGCCCCGGGACTAGCTACAATGAGCAGTTCTTC

D: NA
size: NA
J: TRBJ1-6
V: TRBV7-2
CDR3: CASSRYSSYNSPLHF
DNA: TGTGCCAGCAGCCGGTACAGCTCCTATAATTCACCCCTCCACTTT

D: TRBD1
size: once
J: TRBJ2-4
V: TRBV29-1
CDR3: CSVGTGFDIQYF
DNA: TGCAGCGTGGGGACAGGGTTTGACATTCAGTACTTC

D: TRBD1
size: NA
J: TRBJ1-1
V: TRBV27
CDR3: CASSSDRGLSGNTEAFF
DNA: TGTGCCAGCAGTTCCGACAGGGGGCTAAGTGGAAACACTGAAGCTTTCTTT

D: TRBD2
size: NA
J: TRBJ2-7
V: TRBV2
CDR3: CASSAPRSGSYEQYF
DNA: TGTGCCAGCAGTGCCCCACGGAGCGGGAGCTACGAGCAGTACTTC

D: TRBD1
size: few
J: TRBJ1-1
V: TRBV10-3
CDR3: CAISVQGGRRDTEAFF
DNA: TGTGCCATCAGTGTACAGGGGGGGCGGAGGGACACTGAAGCTTTCTTT

D: TRBD2
size: NA
J: TRBJ2-1
V: TRBV9
CDR3: CASSATGGEGDEQFF
DNA: TGTGCCAGCAGCGCGACCGGGGGGGAGGGCGATGAGCAGTTCTTC